The 22 T cell receptor beta chains below come from one sample, sequenced in a study of shared clonotypes between healthy human individuals. The method was immunoSEQ multiplex PCR; TCRdb's version includes in-frame clones alone and lacks a portion of them. The sample has about 2 million clones, over 85% seen once. Sequencing was performed on naive CD4+ T cells sorted from blood. Sample subset: CD45RA+ positively selected. The source is a man in his late teens or twenties in good health.

J is TRBJ1-2 and V is TRBV14; 7 positions agree with TRBD1. The CDR3 has 15 residues. The ends lost 2 bases at V and 7 bases at J; junction bases unmatched: 10. In germline, CDR1 is SGHDN, CDR2 FVKESK. The CDR3 is CASSQRQGNNPGYTF. CDR3 DNA: TGTGCCAGCAGCCAAAGACAGGGTAATAATCCTGGCTACACCTTC.

The chain uses TRBV30 and TRBJ2-5, with D perhaps TRBD1 or TRBD2 (5 bases each). V lost 7 bases and J 4 bases, leaving 22 bases between the germline ends. This CDR3 comprises 15 residues. Germline-derived CDR1 and CDR2 are GTSNPN and SVGIG (reference sequence). CDR3 residues: CAYTPGPVTGETQYF. In DNA, the CDR3 is TGTGCCTACACCCCGGGGCCTGTCACGGGAGAGACCCAGTACTTC.

This chain joins TRBV5-1 and TRBJ1-2; no clear D. The germline gives CDR1 SGHRS, CDR2 YFSETQ. The length of the CDR3 is 12 residues. V was cut by 4 bases and J by 10 bases, with 14 bases left in between. The CDR3 reads CASSNPGSDYTF. The CDR3 bases are TGCGCCAGCAGCAACCCGGGGAGCGACTACACCTTC. Based on the CDR3 plus reference TRBV5-1 and TRBJ1-2, the full variable domain is KAGVTQTPRYLIKTRGQQVTLSCSPISGHRSVSWYQQTPGQGLQFLFEYFSETQRNKGNFPGRFSGRQFSNSRSEMNVSTLELGDSALYLCASSNPGSDYTFGSGTRLTVV.

This chain uses TRBV7-9 with TRBJ2-6; D gene ambiguous. Germline V gene lookup returns CDR1 SEHNR and CDR2 FQNEAQ (reference sequence). This CDR3 has 14 amino acids. V shed 8 bases and J shed 0 bases, with 8 bases lying between them. CDR3 protein: CASLVVSGANVLTF. The CDR3 coding sequence is TGTGCCAGCCTCGTAGTCTCTGGGGCCAACGTCCTGACTTTC.

The chain carries TRBV6-1 and TRBJ2-3; D is tentatively TRBD1 or TRBD2 (5 bases each). Trimming removed 4 bases at V and 2 bases at J, with 13 bases between. Germline CDR1 is MNHNS and CDR2 is SASEGT. This CDR3 is 15 amino acids long. CDR3 DNA sequence: TGTGCCAGCAGTGTCTCTGGGACGAACACAGATACGCAGTATTTT. It is translated as CASSVSGTNTDTQYF.

The chain joins TRBV7-6 to TRBJ2-7; 9 bases align to TRBD1. From germline, CDR1 is SGHVS and CDR2 FNYEAQ. V lost 6 bases to trimming and J lost 0 bases; unmatched junction nucleotides: 3. This CDR3 is 14 amino acids long. In nucleotides, the CDR3 is TGTGCCAGCAGGGGGACAGGGAGCTCCTACGAGCAGTACTTC. Translated: CASRGTGSSYEQYF. Complete variable domain (other parts from reference TRBV7-6 and TRBJ2-7): GAGVSQSPRYKVTKRGQDVALRCDPISGHVSLYWYRQALGQGPEFLTYFNYEAQQDKSGLPNDRFSAERPEGSISTLTIQRTEQRDSAMYRCASRGTGSSYEQYFGPGTRLTVT.

This chain uses TRBV28 with TRBJ1-4, with D possibly TRBD1 on 6 matching bases. Trimming removed 7 bases from V and 8 bases from J, with 23 bases in between. In germline, CDR1 is MDHEN, CDR2 SYDVKM. CDR3 length: 16 residues. The CDR3 region has the DNA TGTGCCAGCACACTCGGGGGGCTAATGAGTTTAGAAAAACTGTTTTTT. Residues: CASTLGGLMSLEKLFF.

The rearrangement joins TRBV11-2 to TRBJ2-7, with 12 bases lining up with TRBD1. Germline loops: CDR1 SGHAT, CDR2 FQNNGV. The junction had 8 bases not matched to a gene; V was cut back by 5 bases and J by 6 bases. The CDR3 runs to 15 residues. The DNA for the CDR3 is TGTGCCAGCAGCCGAGCGGGACAGGGGGCTCCCGAGCAGTACTTC. It is translated as CASSRAGQGAPEQYF.

The chain recombines TRBV5-5 with TRBJ2-7; D is perhaps TRBD2 (6 bases). This CDR3 is built from 16 residues. V lost 1 base, J lost 0 bases, and 14 bases lay in between. Germline assignment: CDR1 SGHKS and CDR2 YYEKEE (reference sequence). The CDR3 loop reads CASSLRGSGLSYEQYF. The CDR3 nucleotides read TGTGCCAGCAGCTTGCGGGGGTCAGGCCTCTCCTACGAGCAGTACTTC.

On this clone itself: The same CDR3 arises from other DNA sequences in this sample as well. The chain recombines TRBV5-1 with TRBJ2-3; maybe TRBD2 (5 bases). This CDR3 comprises 14 residues. Trimming took off 0 bases at V and 3 bases at J, with 8 bases between the two ends. Germline CDR1 and CDR2: SGHRS and YFSETQ. CDR3 protein: CASSLASGTDTQYF. CDR3 nucleotides: TGCGCCAGCAGCTTGGCCTCGGGGACAGATACGCAGTATTTT. The variable domain in full, with the rest retrieved from reference TRBV5-1 and TRBJ2-3, is KAGVTQTPRYLIKTRGQQVTLSCSPISGHRSVSWYQQTPGQGLQFLFEYFSETQRNKGNFPGRFSGRQFSNSRSEMNVSTLELGDSALYLCASSLASGTDTQYFGPGTRLTVL.

This chain joins TRBV15 and TRBJ2-7; TRBD2 might be the D (5 bases). Trimming pared 5 bases from V and 3 bases from J, leaving 23 bases between. The germline CDR1 and CDR2 sequences are LNHNV and YYDKDF (reference sequence). This CDR3 is built from 17 residues. CDR3 nucleotides: TGTGCCACCAGCGACAACCCGGCGTGGTTTGAGGGCTACGAGCAGTACTTC. This gives the protein CATSDNPAWFEGYEQYF.

This chain joins TRBV29-1 and TRBJ2-5, with D perhaps matching TRBD1 (6 bases). The CDR3 covers 14 residues. Trimming took off 1 base at V and 5 bases at J, with 14 bases between the two ends. Germline loops: CDR1 SQVTM, CDR2 ANQGSEA. DNA for the CDR3: TGCAGCGTTGAAGGCGACAGGTCTGCGGAGACCCAGTACTTC. Amino acids: CSVEGDRSAETQYF.

The genes are TRBV28 and TRBJ1-2; 7 nucleotides line up with TRBD1. Germline CDR1 is MDHEN and CDR2 is SYDVKM. CDR3 length: 17 residues. V shed 4 bases, J shed 0 bases, and the junction held 11 bases outside the gene matches. The CDR3 region is CASSYLVGTASNYGYTF. CDR3 coding DNA: TGTGCCAGCAGTTACCTCGTTGGGACAGCATCTAACTATGGCTACACCTTC.

The J gene is TRBJ2-7, the V gene TRBV6-1; tentative D call: TRBD2 (6 bases). The V end lost 2 bases, the J end lost 0 bases, and 26 bases lay between the germline ends. The CDR3 runs to 20 residues. CDR1 and CDR2 (germline): MNHNS, SASEGT. CDR3 protein: CASSELGGTTRGNFSYEQYF. The CDR3 DNA sequence: TGTGCCAGCAGTGAACTGGGAGGAACCACGCGGGGTAACTTCTCCTACGAGCAGTACTTC.

The J gene is TRBJ2-2, the V gene TRBV5-4; D might be TRBD2 (6 bases). Germline V gene sequence: CDR1 SGHNT, CDR2 YYREEE (reference sequence). V shed 6 bases and J shed 1 base, with 10 bases lying between them. This CDR3 is built from 14 residues. DNA for the CDR3: TGTGCCAGCAAGGCGGGAAAGAACACCGGGGAGCTGTTTTTT. It translates to CASKAGKNTGELFF.

The chain joins TRBV7-9 to TRBJ1-4; 9 bases are shared with TRBD1. The CDR3 consists of 14 residues. V shed 4 bases and J 7 bases; nucleotides not matched to a gene: 4. Germline loops: CDR1 SEHNR, CDR2 FQNEAQ (reference sequence). In DNA, the CDR3 is TGTGCCAGCAGCTGGACAGGGGTGGGTGAAAAACTGTTTTTT. It yields the protein CASSWTGVGEKLFF.

The chain couples TRBV7-9 to TRBJ2-7; 8 bases line up with TRBD2. The CDR3 spans 14 residues. V dropped 3 bases and J dropped 2; count of bases not matched to a gene: 3. Germline V gene lookup returns CDR1 SEHNR and CDR2 FQNEAQ (reference sequence). Written as DNA, the CDR3 is TGTGCCAGCAGCTTTGGACTAGCAGCCTACGAGCAGTACTTC. As protein: CASSFGLAAYEQYF.

The J gene is TRBJ2-7, the V gene TRBV7-2, with D uncertain. The ends were cut back, 2 bases at V and 7 bases at J, with 6 bases in the middle. This CDR3 is 11 amino acids long. CDR1 SGHTA and CDR2 FQGNSA come from the germline V gene. CDR3 DNA: TGTGCCAGCAGCTTACGGGTTGAGCAGTACTTC. Protein sequence: CASSLRVEQYF.

V is TRBV6-5 and J is TRBJ2-7, with a possible D match to TRBD2 (5 bases). Germline V gene data show CDR1 as MNHEY and CDR2 as SVGAGI. CDR3 size: 10 residues. Trimming shortened V by 8 bases and J by 7 bases, and 9 bases separated the two germline ends. The CDR3 here is CASGREEQYF. The CDR3 DNA follows: TGTGCCAGCGGCCGGGAAGAGCAGTACTTC.

With regard to this clone: Other DNA sequences within the sample encode an identical CDR3. This chain connects TRBV5-1 to TRBJ2-1, with 11 bases fitting TRBD1. Germline CDR1 is SGHRS and CDR2 is YFSETQ. The CDR3 spans 15 residues. The trim removed 4 bases at V and 5 bases at J, leaving 5 bases unmatched. The CDR3 sequence is CASSPGQGADNEQFF. In nucleotides, the CDR3 is TGCGCCAGCAGCCCCGGACAGGGGGCTGACAATGAGCAGTTCTTC.

The genes are TRBV5-1 and TRBJ2-7; TRBD2 aligns across 8 bases. The germline V gene encodes CDR1 SGHRS and CDR2 YFSETQ. The junction had 4 bases not matched to a gene; V was cut back by 1 base and J by 1 base. The CDR3 runs 15 residues. The DNA of the CDR3 is TGCGCCAGCAGCTTGAACCCGGGAGGGTCCTACGAGCAGTACTTC. This sequence encodes CASSLNPGGSYEQYF. Full variable domain (missing parts from reference TRBV5-1 and TRBJ2-7): KAGVTQTPRYLIKTRGQQVTLSCSPISGHRSVSWYQQTPGQGLQFLFEYFSETQRNKGNFPGRFSGRQFSNSRSEMNVSTLELGDSALYLCASSLNPGGSYEQYFGPGTRLTVT.

Points on this clone: The same CDR3 is also encoded by other DNA sequences in this sample. The V gene is TRBV6-5, the J gene TRBJ1-1; tentative D call: TRBD1 (6 bases). The V gene's germline CDR1 is MNHEY and CDR2 SVGAGI. The V and J ends lost 0 bases and 4 bases respectively, with 6 bases between them. This CDR3 contains 13 residues. CDR3 nucleotides: TGTGCCAGCAGTTACTCCAGGGGCACTGAAGCTTTCTTT. Encoded protein: CASSYSRGTEAFF.